The present entry profiles one TCR beta chain with its context. This sample is part of a study of T cell responses to AZD1222 COVID-19 vaccine. Libraries were prepared by immunoSEQ multiplex PCR; TCRdb keeps only in-frame clonotypes and omits some of them. The repertoire holds under 200,000 clones, with more than 90% as singletons. The specimen was peripheral blood, collected 28 days after the second dose of the MenACWY control vaccine. This receptor was taken from an adult who received the MenACWY meningococcal vaccine as a control.

Here the CDR3 DNA reads TGTGCCAGCAGCTTGGGAGGCGGACGCAATCAGCCCCAGCATTTT. Its translation is CASSLGGGRNQPQHF. The chain combines TRBV7-8 with TRBJ1-5; D gene ambiguous. The CDR3 length is 15 residues. Germline-derived CDR1 and CDR2 are SGHVS and FQNEAQ. V lost 3 bases and J 2 bases, leaving 11 bases between the germline ends.